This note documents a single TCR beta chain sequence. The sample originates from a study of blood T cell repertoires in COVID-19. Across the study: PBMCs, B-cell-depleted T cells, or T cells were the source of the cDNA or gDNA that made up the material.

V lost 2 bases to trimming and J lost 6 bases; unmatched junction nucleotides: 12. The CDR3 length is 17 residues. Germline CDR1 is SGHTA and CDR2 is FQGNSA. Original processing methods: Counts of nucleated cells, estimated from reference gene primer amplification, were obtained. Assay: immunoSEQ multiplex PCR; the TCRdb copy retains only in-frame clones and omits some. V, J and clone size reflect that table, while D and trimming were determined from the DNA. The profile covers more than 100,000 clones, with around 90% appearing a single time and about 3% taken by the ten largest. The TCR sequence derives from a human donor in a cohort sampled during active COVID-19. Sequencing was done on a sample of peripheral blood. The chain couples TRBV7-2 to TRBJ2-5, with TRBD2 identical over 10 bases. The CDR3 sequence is CASSLYPGLAESKTQYF. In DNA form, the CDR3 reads TGTGCCAGCAGCTTATATCCCGGACTAGCGGAGTCGAAGACCCAGTACTTC.